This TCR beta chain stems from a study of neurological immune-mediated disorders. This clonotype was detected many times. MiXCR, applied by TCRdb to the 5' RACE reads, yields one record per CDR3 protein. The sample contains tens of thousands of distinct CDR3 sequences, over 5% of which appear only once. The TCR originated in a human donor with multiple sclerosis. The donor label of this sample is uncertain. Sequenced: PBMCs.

Here the CDR3 reads CSARDGGQVDTEAFF. The CDR3 nucleotides are TGCAGTGCTAGAGATGGTGGGCAGGTAGACACTGAAGCTTTCTTT. This rearrangement joins TRBV20-1 to TRBJ1-1, with unresolved D. In germline, CDR1 is DFQATT, CDR2 SNEGSKA (reference sequence). There are 15 residues in the CDR3. Trimming pared 0 bases from V and 3 bases from J, leaving 14 bases between.